The T cell receptor (beta chain) under discussion was sequenced for a study of CD8 T cells in Susac syndrome. Whole-study results and caveats: The authors acknowledged that the study's TCR sequencing and HLA analysis involved relatively few individuals.

TCR beta was sequenced from blood CD8+ and CD4+ T cells. Negative isolation yielded CD8+ and CD4+ T cells; FACS enriched TEMRA cells. On this clonotype itself: Its target is unknown.

Random hexamers were used to reverse transcribe an amount of roughly 0.5 to 1 ug RNA. A multiplex approach, immunoSEQ multiplex PCR, amplified TCR beta CDR3 across 54 Vbeta and 13 Jbeta. TCRdb itself ran the immunoSEQ multiplex PCR reads through MiXCR, one entry per CDR3 protein. The profile covers about 150,000 distinct CDR3 sequences, with roughly 95% appearing a single time and roughly 0.15% taken by the ten largest. The CDR3 is made up of 17 amino acids. CDR1 is SEHNR and CDR2 is FQNEAQ in the germline V gene (reference sequence). Trimming left V 1 base short and J 2 bases short, with 16 bases between.

The rearrangement uses TRBV7-9 and TRBJ2-3, with unresolved D. The clonotype was recovered from a human donor with multiple sclerosis. Sequenced input: CD8+ T cells from PBMCs. CDR3 bases: TGTGCCAGCAGCTTAGGTTGGGGTATGGACCTCACAGATACGCAGTATTTT. Encoded protein: CASSLGWGMDLTDTQYF.